This TCR beta chain comes out of a study of T cells in Graves' hyperthyroidism and ophthalmopathy. RNA transcripts provided the source from which TCR beta CDR3 regions were amplified. HTBI primers drove first-round RT-PCR of the TCR CDR3. TCRdb itself ran the multiplex PCR reads through MiXCR, one entry per CDR3 protein. This sample has approximately 630,000 distinct CDR3 sequences, with around 15% found just once. Diagnoses were made from clinical symptoms, serum measures (thyroxine and TRAb), thyroid ultrasound and orbital computed tomography. The sample taken for sequencing was blood. The sequence came from a woman aged 25 to 39 with Graves' hyperthyroidism.

The DNA of the CDR3 is TGTGCCATCAGTGAGGGACAGGGGCAAGAGACCCAGTACTTC. It specifies CAISEGQGQETQYF. This chain connects TRBV10-3 to TRBJ2-5; 9 bases are a match to TRBD1. V lost 2 bases to trimming and J lost 2 bases; unmatched junction nucleotides: 0. The CDR3 runs to 14 residues. Looked up from germline, CDR1 is ENHRY and CDR2 is SYGVKD.